This record covers a single TCR beta chain. Other DNA sequences in the same sample also yield this CDR3. These data are taken from a study of shared clonotypes between healthy human individuals. Per the original data handling: Junction-only immunoSEQ data arrived without quality scores, meaning filtering differed. The assay was immunoSEQ multiplex PCR, and TCRdb's table has in-frame clones only and misses some. That table furnishes V, J and clone size, whereas the DNA furnished D and trimming. The sample has some 1.4 million clones; over 95% are singletons. V lost 0 bases and J lost 9, with 6 bases in between. Germline loops: CDR1 LNHNV, CDR2 YYDKDF (reference sequence). The CDR3 has 12 amino acids.

The specimen sequenced was naive CD4+ T cells sorted from blood. Subset denoted: CD45RA+ positively selected. This TCR came from a man in his thirties or forties in good health. This rearrangement joins TRBV15 to TRBJ2-1; D is unclear. The CDR3 DNA sequence: TGTGCCACCAGCAGAGATCGAGGTGAGCAGTTCTTC. Protein: CATSRDRGEQFF.